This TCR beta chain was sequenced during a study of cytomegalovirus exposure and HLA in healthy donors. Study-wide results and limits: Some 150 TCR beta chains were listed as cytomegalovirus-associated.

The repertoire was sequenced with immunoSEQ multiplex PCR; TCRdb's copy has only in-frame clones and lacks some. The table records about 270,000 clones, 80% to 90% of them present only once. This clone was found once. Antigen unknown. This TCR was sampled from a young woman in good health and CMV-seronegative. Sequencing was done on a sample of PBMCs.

CDR3 bases: TGTGCCAGCAGCCCCCGGGACAGTGAGCAGTTCTTC. This gives the protein CASSPRDSEQFF. The chain couples TRBV11-2 to TRBJ2-1, with 7 bases that match TRBD1. Germline V lookup: CDR1 SGHAT, CDR2 FQNNGV. V shed 5 bases and J 9 bases; nucleotides not matched to a gene: 4. The CDR3 runs 12 residues.